This T cell receptor (beta chain) was observed in a study of cytomegalovirus exposure and HLA in healthy donors. Broader study findings: A later analysis appeared to link common viral pathogens to several of the most significant clusters.

The primer mix had 60 Vbeta and 13 Jbeta primers. Measured with immunoSEQ multiplex PCR; TCRdb has only the in-frame clones, and not every one. The repertoire shows roughly 140,000 clones; the top ten hold less than 3%. Regarding this clone: Antigen: not known.

The CDR3 runs to 19 residues. Trimming stripped 3 bases from V and 4 bases from J, with 22 bases between. Germline V gene data show CDR1 as LNHDA and CDR2 as SQIVND (reference sequence). The TCR sequence derives from a man aged 35 to 55 in good health and CMV-seronegative. The rearrangement links TRBV19 to TRBJ1-6; D is possibly TRBD1 (6 bases). The sample comprised PBMCs. The CDR3 nucleotides read TGTGCCAGTAGTATTTTCCCCTCCAGCCTGGGGACATATAATTCACCCCTCCACTTT. Amino acid sequence: CASSIFPSSLGTYNSPLHF. Together with reference TRBV19 and TRBJ1-6, the CDR3 gives the full variable domain: DGGITQSPKYLFRKEGQNVTLSCEQNLNHDAMYWYRQDPGQGLRLIYYSQIVNDFQKGDIAEGYSVSREKKESFPLTVTSAQKNPTAFYLCASSIFPSSLGTYNSPLHFGNGTRLTVT.